The T cell receptor beta chain under discussion was sequenced for a study of early T cells in non-severe SARS-CoV-2 infection. The CDR3 runs to 15 residues. Germline V gene sequence: CDR1 KGHSH, CDR2 LQKENI. Each CDR3 protein is one row after TCRdb ran MiXCR on the 5' RACE reads. The sample carries about 66,000 distinct CDR3 sequences, over 8% recorded once. Turning to this clonotype: The junction differs from germline at one of its ends, possibly a read error.

This sequence originates from an adult who was a healthcare worker with PCR-confirmed SARS-CoV-2 infection or an uninfected control (not recorded which). The chain joins TRBV18 to TRBJ2-3; D is possibly TRBD1 or TRBD2 (5 bases each). The specimen was whole blood. As DNA, the CDR3 is TGTGCCAGCTCACGGGACGGGAAGTACACAGATACGCTGTATTTT. Amino acids: CASSRDGKYTDTLYF.